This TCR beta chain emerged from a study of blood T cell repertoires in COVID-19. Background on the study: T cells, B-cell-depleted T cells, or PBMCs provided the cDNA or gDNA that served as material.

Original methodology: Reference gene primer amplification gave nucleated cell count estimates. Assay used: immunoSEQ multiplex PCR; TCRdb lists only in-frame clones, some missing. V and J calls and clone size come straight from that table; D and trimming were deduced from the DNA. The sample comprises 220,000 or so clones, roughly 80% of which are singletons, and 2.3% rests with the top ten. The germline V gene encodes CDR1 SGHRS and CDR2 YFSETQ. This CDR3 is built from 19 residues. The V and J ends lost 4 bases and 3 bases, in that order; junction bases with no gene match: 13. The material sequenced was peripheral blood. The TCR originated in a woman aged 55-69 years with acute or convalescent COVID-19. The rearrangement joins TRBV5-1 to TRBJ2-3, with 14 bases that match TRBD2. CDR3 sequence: CASSPGLAGGHKGTDTQYF. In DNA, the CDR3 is TGCGCCAGCAGCCCCGGACTAGCGGGGGGCCATAAGGGGACAGATACGCAGTATTTT.